The 29 T cell receptor beta chains reported below all come from one sample, sequenced in a study of cytomegalovirus exposure and HLA in healthy donors. Libraries were prepared by immunoSEQ multiplex PCR; TCRdb keeps only in-frame clonotypes and omits some of them. Of 55,000 to 75,000 clones in the sample, about 95% are singletons; the top ten hold 6% to 8.5%. Sequencing was performed on PBMCs. These receptors were taken from a woman younger than 35 in good health and CMV-seropositive.

The chain has TRBV29-1 and TRBJ2-1; 7 bases are a match to TRBD1. In germline, CDR1 is SQVTM, CDR2 ANQGSEA. The CDR3 sequence is 16 residues long. The trim removed 4 bases at V and 7 bases at J, leaving 16 bases unmatched. As DNA, the CDR3 is TGCAGCGTTGGAAGGGGGCTCAGGGGGATCGCGAATGAGCAGTTCTTC. It translates to CSVGRGLRGIANEQFF.

The V and J genes are TRBV7-2 and TRBJ1-1; a possible D gene is TRBD1 (5 bases). Germline loops: CDR1 SGHTA, CDR2 FQGNSA. With 5 bases removed from V and 4 bases from J, the gap between germline ends came to 14 bases. This CDR3 spans 14 amino acids. CDR3 protein: CASSTRTGGTEAFF. CDR3 in DNA: TGTGCCAGCAGCACTCGTACGGGGGGCACTGAAGCTTTCTTT.

The J gene is TRBJ2-2, the V gene TRBV5-1, with a possible D match to TRBD2 (7 bases). Germline V gives CDR1 SGHRS, CDR2 YFSETQ. V lost 1 base to trimming and J lost 5 bases, with 15 bases between them. CDR3 size: 16 residues. The CDR3 here is CASSLRAGAPTGELFF. The CDR3 region has the DNA TGCGCCAGCAGCTTGCGGGCGGGGGCTCCAACCGGGGAGCTGTTTTTT.

This clone occurred once. V is TRBV7-9 and J is TRBJ2-7; D gene unclear. V was shortened by 4 bases and J by 1 base, with 11 bases between the two germline ends. Germline-derived CDR1 and CDR2 are SEHNR and FQNEAQ (reference sequence). CDR3 length: 14 amino acids. The CDR3 region is CASSSTVLSYEQYF. The CDR3 nucleotides read TGTGCCAGCAGCTCAACAGTTTTATCCTACGAGCAGTACTTC. Full variable domain (rest looked up from reference TRBV7-9 and TRBJ2-7): DTGVSQNPRHKITKRGQNVTFRCDPISEHNRLYWYRQTLGQGPEFLTYFQNEAQLEKSRLLSDRFSAERPKGSFSTLEIQRTEQGDSAMYLCASSSTVLSYEQYFGPGTRLTVT.

V and J are TRBV2 and TRBJ1-4; TRBD1 is a possible D gene (6 bases). CDR3 length: 14 amino acids. V was cut by 3 bases and J by 8 bases, with 13 bases left in between. Germline loops: CDR1 SNHLY, CDR2 FYNNEI. The CDR3, as DNA: TGTGCCAGCAGTGAGGAGGGGGGGATCGAAAAACTGTTTTTT. This gives the protein CASSEEGGIEKLFF.

This sequence joins TRBV4-2 and TRBJ1-1, with 9 bases lining up with TRBD1. From germline, CDR1 is LGHNA and CDR2 YNFKEQ. The V segment lost 0 bases and the J segment 2 bases; nucleotides outside the gene matches: 10. The CDR3 has 18 amino acids. CDR3 bases: TGTGCCAGCAGCCAAGATCTTTGGCCGGGACAGGGTAACACTGAAGCTTTCTTT. Protein sequence: CASSQDLWPGQGNTEAFF.

This clone was recorded only once. This rearrangement joins TRBV5-4 to TRBJ2-7; the D is unclear. CDR1 and CDR2 from the germline V gene are SGHNT and YYREEE (reference sequence). V was clipped by 2 bases and J by 2 bases, with 11 bases between them. The CDR3 has 14 residues. As DNA, the CDR3 is TGTGCCAGCAGCTTATCAGGTCTCACCTACGAGCAGTACTTC. Its translation: CASSLSGLTYEQYF.

The J gene is TRBJ2-5, the V gene TRBV2; the match to TRBD2 covers 11 bases. V was pared by 6 bases and J by 2 bases, with 5 bases of the junction left unmatched. Germline lookup yields CDR1 SNHLY and CDR2 FYNNEI. The CDR3 contains 15 residues. CDR3 region: CASSGLAGRQETQYF. The CDR3 DNA reads as TGTGCCAGCAGCGGACTAGCGGGTAGGCAAGAGACCCAGTACTTC.

The gene calls are TRBV28 and TRBJ1-2; D is perhaps TRBD1 (5 bases). The CDR3 sequence is 14 residues long. The V end lost 4 bases, the J end lost 7 bases, and 16 bases lay between the germline ends. CDR1 and CDR2 from the germline V gene are MDHEN and SYDVKM. The CDR3 sequence is CASSYNPQGSGYTF. DNA of the CDR3: TGTGCCAGCAGTTATAACCCCCAGGGATCTGGCTACACCTTC.

The V call is TRBV6-6, the J call TRBJ1-1; possible D gene TRBD1, 5 bases. CDR1 and CDR2 from the germline V gene are MNHNY and SVGAGI (reference sequence). The CDR3 is made up of 15 amino acids. Trimming cost V 6 bases and J 3 bases, with 17 bases left between them. The CDR3 sequence is CASRNLRAGDTEAFF. CDR3 nucleotides: TGTGCCAGCAGAAACCTCAGGGCGGGAGACACTGAAGCTTTCTTT.

This chain uses TRBV7-9 with TRBJ1-1, with 8 bases aligning to TRBD1. Per germline, CDR1 SEHNR and CDR2 FQNEAQ (reference sequence). V lost 0 bases and J lost 3; bases outside the gene matches: 9. The CDR3 extends over 17 amino acids. The CDR3 here is CASSLAYGQGWDTEAFF. In nucleotides, the CDR3 is TGTGCCAGCAGCTTAGCCTACGGACAGGGCTGGGACACTGAAGCTTTCTTT.

This chain connects TRBV7-8 to TRBJ2-5; D unresolved. V dropped 5 bases and J dropped 1 base, with 17 bases sitting between them. Germline V CDR1 and CDR2: SGHVS, FQNEAQ. CDR3 size: 16 residues. The CDR3 region is CASSVIPGDLQETQYF. Here the CDR3 DNA reads TGTGCCAGCAGCGTAATCCCAGGCGACCTCCAAGAGACCCAGTACTTC.

V is TRBV29-1 and J is TRBJ1-1, with unresolved D. V lost 0 bases, J lost 6 bases, and 14 bases lay in between. The CDR3 totals 14 residues. Per the germline V gene, CDR1 is SQVTM and CDR2 is ANQGSEA. This CDR3 is CSVEDPFRGAEAFF. The CDR3 coding sequence is TGCAGCGTTGAAGACCCTTTCCGGGGAGCTGAAGCTTTCTTT.

The chain recombines TRBV5-1 with TRBJ2-3; 7 bases match TRBD2. Germline CDR1 is SGHRS and CDR2 is YFSETQ. J gave up 4 bases and V 1 base, and 3 bases lay outside the gene matches. The CDR3 contains 14 residues. CDR3 residues: CASSLTAGADTQYF. CDR3 in DNA: TGCGCCAGCAGCTTGACGGCGGGGGCAGATACGCAGTATTTT.

This sequence joins TRBV30 and TRBJ2-2; D gene unclear. Per germline, CDR1 GTSNPN and CDR2 SVGIG (reference sequence). CDR3 length: 14 residues. V was trimmed by 0 bases and J by 2 bases, leaving 7 bases between them. CDR3 in amino acids: CAWSVQQNTGELFF. CDR3 sequence (DNA): TGTGCCTGGAGTGTACAGCAAAACACCGGGGAGCTGTTTTTT.

J is TRBJ2-3 and V is TRBV5-1; 15 nucleotides align to TRBD2. This CDR3 has 18 residues. V lost 4 bases, J lost 6 bases, and 12 bases stayed unmatched. Germline CDR1 and CDR2: SGHRS and YFSETQ. CDR3 amino acids: CASSVPPGLAGGLDTQYF. Here the CDR3 DNA reads TGCGCCAGCAGCGTTCCCCCGGGACTAGCGGGGGGTTTGGATACGCAGTATTTT.

The J gene is TRBJ2-5, the V gene TRBV19, with 9 bases aligning to TRBD2. V lost 4 bases and J lost 5; bases outside the gene matches: 8. CDR3 size: 15 residues. Germline CDR1 LNHDA, CDR2 SQIVND (reference sequence). DNA for the CDR3: TGTGCCAGTAGTACGGGAGCGGGGGGAAGGGAGACCCAGTACTTC. Amino acids: CASSTGAGGRETQYF.

This clone was seen just once. This chain joins TRBV28 and TRBJ2-3; TRBD2 agrees at 8 bases. Trimming took 2 bases from V and 4 from J; bases not matched to a gene: 2. The germline gives CDR1 MDHEN, CDR2 SYDVKM. The length of the CDR3 is 14 residues. The CDR3 nucleotides read TGTGCCAGCAGTTTAACCGGGGGGGCAGATACGCAGTATTTT. Translating it yields CASSLTGGADTQYF.

Written as DNA, the CDR3 is TGTGCCAGCAGTTTAACTAGCGGGGGGTTAGATACGCAGTATTTT. Protein: CASSLTSGGLDTQYF. This chain links TRBV27 with TRBJ2-3; 12 bases line up with TRBD2. This CDR3 region has 15 residues. V shed 2 bases and J 5 bases; nucleotides not matched to a gene: 2. Germline CDR1 and CDR2: MNHEY and SMNVEV (reference sequence).

The V call is TRBV19, the J call TRBJ1-2, with D uncertain. The CDR3 runs to 15 residues. Between the trimmed V and J ends, which lost 3 bases and 7 bases, there was a span of 18 bases. CDR1 and CDR2 (germline): LNHDA, SQIVND (reference sequence). The CDR3 coding sequence is TGTGCCAGTAGTATTTCCCCCCGGGAGTCGAGTGGCTACACCTTC. Amino acids: CASSISPRESSGYTF. The full variable domain, in which reference TRBV19 and TRBJ1-2 provide the parts outside the CDR3, is DGGITQSPKYLFRKEGQNVTLSCEQNLNHDAMYWYRQDPGQGLRLIYYSQIVNDFQKGDIAEGYSVSREKKESFPLTVTSAQKNPTAFYLCASSISPRESSGYTFGSGTRLTVV.

The chain recombines TRBV5-6 with TRBJ2-6; D unresolved. The germline V and J ends were trimmed by 8 bases and 3 bases, with 6 bases remaining between them. Germline V lookup: CDR1 SGHDT, CDR2 YYEEEE. CDR3 length: 12 residues. CDR3 in amino acids: CASQDGANVLTF. CDR3 nucleotide sequence: TGTGCCAGTCAGGATGGGGCCAACGTCCTGACTTTC.

This clone has more than one count but fewer than ten. This sequence joins TRBV6-5 and TRBJ1-2; TRBD1 aligns across 8 bases. The junction had 6 bases not matched to a gene; V was cut back by 7 bases and J by 5 bases. Looked up from germline, CDR1 is MNHEY and CDR2 is SVGAGI. CDR3 length: 13 amino acids. The CDR3 DNA sequence: TGTGCCAGCACCTGGGACAGGTTTTATGGCTACACCTTC. It encodes CASTWDRFYGYTF.

The chain combines TRBV29-1 with TRBJ2-1, with TRBD2 matching 8 bases. Germline CDR1 reads SQVTM; CDR2 reads ANQGSEA. J lost 6 bases, V lost 2 bases, and 24 bases had no gene match. The CDR3 has 20 residues. CDR3 DNA: TGCAGCGTTGAAAAGGGATGGACACGCACCGGGACTAGTCGTAGCAATGAGCAGTTCTTC. Protein: CSVEKGWTRTGTSRSNEQFF.

This chain joins TRBV5-8 and TRBJ2-7, with D possibly being TRBD1 (6 bases). Germline V CDR1 and CDR2: SGHTS, YDEGEE. This CDR3 comprises 15 residues. Trimming stripped 2 bases from V and 2 bases from J, with 14 bases between. Here the CDR3 DNA reads TGTGCCAGCAGCTTACTCGGACAGAAGACCTACGAGCAGTACTTC. It encodes CASSLLGQKTYEQYF.

CDR3 in DNA: TGTGCCAGCAGTTTGTACCTAACCTCGAGCTCCTACAATGAGCAGTTCTTC. Its translation: CASSLYLTSSSYNEQFF. The V call is TRBV28, the J call TRBJ2-1; D is uncertain. CDR3 size: 17 residues. V was cut by 3 bases and J by 0 bases, with 15 bases left in between. Germline V gene data show CDR1 as MDHEN and CDR2 as SYDVKM.

The count of this clone is one. This sequence joins TRBV11-2 and TRBJ2-2, with TRBD2 identical over 9 bases. The CDR3 covers 15 residues. Germline CDR1 SGHAT, CDR2 FQNNGV. V was clipped by 1 base and J by 4 bases; unmatched bases: 1. The CDR3 loop reads CASSLVSGSTGELFF. In DNA, the CDR3 is TGTGCCAGCAGCTTAGTTAGCGGGAGCACCGGGGAGCTGTTTTTT.

The chain couples TRBV2 to TRBJ1-1; 7 bases fit TRBD1. This CDR3 has 13 residues. Per the germline V gene, CDR1 is SNHLY and CDR2 is FYNNEI. The V segment lost 4 bases and the J segment 6 bases; nucleotides outside the gene matches: 5. DNA for the CDR3: TGTGCCAGCAGTGGACAGGGTAACGCTGAAGCTTTCTTT. Protein product: CASSGQGNAEAFF. Variable domain in full (rest from reference TRBV2 and TRBJ1-1): EPEVTQTPSHQVTQMGQEVILRCVPISNHLYFYWYRQILGQKVEFLVSFYNNEISEKSEIFDDQFSVERPDGSNFTLKIRSTKLEDSAMYFCASSGQGNAEAFFGQGTRLTVV.

The J gene is TRBJ2-7, the V gene TRBV30, with D possibly being TRBD1 (6 bases). This CDR3 comprises 12 residues. CDR1 and CDR2 (germline): GTSNPN, SVGIG (reference sequence). V lost 4 bases to trimming and J lost 5 bases, with 12 bases between them. Here the CDR3 reads CAWTMGADEQYF. CDR3 nucleotide sequence: TGTGCCTGGACTATGGGGGCGGACGAGCAGTACTTC. The variable domain in full, with the rest retrieved from reference TRBV30 and TRBJ2-7, is SQTIHQWPATLVQPVGSPLSLECTVEGTSNPNLYWYRQAAGRGLQLLFYSVGIGQISSEVPQNLSASRPQDRQFILSSKKLLLSDSGFYLCAWTMGADEQYFGPGTRLTVT.

The DNA for the CDR3 is TGTGCCAGCAGTCCTCACAGGGGGCGAGGCTACAATGAGCAGTTCTTC. This translates into CASSPHRGRGYNEQFF. V gene TRBV28 combines with J gene TRBJ2-1; 9 nucleotides line up with TRBD1. V was clipped by 5 bases and J by 3 bases; unmatched bases: 8. This CDR3 comprises 16 residues. From germline, CDR1 is MDHEN and CDR2 SYDVKM.